This is a list of T cell receptor beta chains from one sample in a study of cytomegalovirus exposure and HLA in healthy donors. The assay was immunoSEQ multiplex PCR, and TCRdb's table has in-frame clones only and misses some. Of over 110,000 clones detected, roughly 80% appear once; the ten largest clones hold approximately 0.97%. Sequenced: PBMCs. All receptors come from a man younger than 30 in good health and CMV-seronegative. Each CDR3 is given without its conserved first and last residue. Each record gives: V gene, D gene, J gene, CDR3 protein. A D gene is named only where the DNA matches it firmly.

TRBV7-2	NA	TRBJ2-7	ASSRHRDTSYEQY
TRBV6-1	NA	TRBJ2-1	ASSRTGQNEQF
TRBV4-1	TRBD1	TRBJ1-5	ASSQDGGQGAGVQPQH
TRBV4-1	NA	TRBJ1-5	ASSLQDSNQPQH
TRBV4-2	NA	TRBJ1-2	AGSQDHRGQDGYT
TRBV4-3	TRBD1	TRBJ2-3	ASSQDETGASDTQY
TRBV9	NA	TRBJ2-3	ASSVEGGADTQY
TRBV5-1	NA	TRBJ1-3	ASSPDGDSGNTIY
TRBV6-5	NA	TRBJ1-3	ASSYSFSGPGNTIY
TRBV2	NA	TRBJ2-7	ATSGDRASEQY
TRBV9	NA	TRBJ2-7	ASSPTGKSYEQY
TRBV18	TRBD1	TRBJ1-5	ASSPGTGVNQPQH
TRBV5-1	TRBD1	TRBJ2-5	ASSLEQGAQETQY
TRBV4-3	TRBD1	TRBJ1-2	ASNQEGRGRNYGYT
TRBV4-1	NA	TRBJ2-4	ASRILQRNIQY
TRBV6-5	TRBD1	TRBJ2-2	ASSRTGGGELF
TRBV9	NA	TRBJ2-2	ASSDRDTGELF
TRBV6-5	NA	TRBJ1-1	ASSDGPSNTEAF
TRBV7-8	TRBD1	TRBJ1-4	ASSLKGTGSKKLF
TRBV6-5	NA	TRBJ2-5	ASSSAGAWGETQY
TRBV10-3	NA	TRBJ2-5	AISESSTGWETQY
TRBV5-5	TRBD1	TRBJ2-1	ASSWGQGSYNEQF
TRBV5-1	NA	TRBJ2-5	ASSRLDSQETQY
TRBV7-3	TRBD2	TRBJ2-5	ASSHPGLAEETQY
TRBV5-1	NA	TRBJ2-7	ASSLEDYNYEQY
TRBV9	NA	TRBJ2-7	ASGPGNYEQY
TRBV9	NA	TRBJ2-6	ASSVVPGANVLT
TRBV6-5	NA	TRBJ2-2	ASRRLVPTGELF
TRBV15	TRBD1	TRBJ1-5	ATSPGTGQEQPQH
TRBV7-9	TRBD1	TRBJ1-4	ASSSRGTVNEKLF
TRBV7-6	TRBD2	TRBJ2-1	ASSLGTGLAGDNEQF